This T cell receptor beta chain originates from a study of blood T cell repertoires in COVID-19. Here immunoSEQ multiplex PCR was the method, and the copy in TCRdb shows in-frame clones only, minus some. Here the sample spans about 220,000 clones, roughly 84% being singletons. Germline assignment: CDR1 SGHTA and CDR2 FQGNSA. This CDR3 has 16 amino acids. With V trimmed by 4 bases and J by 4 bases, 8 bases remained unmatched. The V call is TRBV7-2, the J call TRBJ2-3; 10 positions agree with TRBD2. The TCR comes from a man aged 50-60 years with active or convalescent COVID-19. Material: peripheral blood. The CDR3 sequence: CASSSPGLAAADTQYF. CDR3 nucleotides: TGTGCCAGCAGCTCCCCAGGACTAGCGGCAGCAGATACGCAGTATTTT.